This is a list of T cell receptor beta chains from one sample in a study of cytomegalovirus exposure and HLA in healthy donors. Generated by immunoSEQ multiplex PCR, the TCRdb table keeps only in-frame clones and is missing some. The sample lists about 240,000 clones, around nine tenths occurring once. The sample taken for sequencing was PBMCs. Every receptor here comes from a young man in good health and CMV-seronegative. Both conserved end residues are part of each CDR3. D genes are given only for firm matches. The size field is filled for only some rows; it gives once, few, many or a size class.

v_call: TRBV27
clone_size: NA
j_call: TRBJ2-7
d_call: TRBD2
cdr3_nt: TGTGCCAGCAGTTCCGGGACTAGTGGTGACGAGCAGTACTTC
cdr3_aa: CASSSGTSGDEQYF

v_call: TRBV6-4
clone_size: NA
j_call: TRBJ2-2
d_call: NA
cdr3_nt: TGTGCCAGCAGTGATACAGGCCACACCGGGGAGCTGTTTTTT
cdr3_aa: CASSDTGHTGELFF

v_call: TRBV16
clone_size: few
j_call: TRBJ1-1
d_call: NA
cdr3_nt: TGTGCCAGCAGCCAATCTTTAGTCACTGAAGCTTTCTTT
cdr3_aa: CASSQSLVTEAFF

v_call: TRBV5-6
clone_size: NA
j_call: TRBJ1-6
d_call: NA
cdr3_nt: TGTGCCAGCAGGTCCCGGAGAAATTCACCCCTCCACTTT
cdr3_aa: CASRSRRNSPLHF

v_call: TRBV7-2
clone_size: few
j_call: TRBJ2-7
d_call: NA
cdr3_nt: TGTGCCAGCAGCTTAGGATTCCTACGAGAGCAGTACTTC
cdr3_aa: CASSLGFLREQYF

v_call: TRBV7-9
clone_size: NA
j_call: TRBJ2-7
d_call: NA
cdr3_nt: TGTGCCAGCAGCTCGGACACTGAGGAGCAGTACTTC
cdr3_aa: CASSSDTEEQYF

v_call: TRBV7-6
clone_size: once
j_call: TRBJ2-7
d_call: TRBD2
cdr3_nt: TGTGCCAGCAGCTTAGGCGGGACTAGCGGGAGGTCCTACGAGCAGTACTTC
cdr3_aa: CASSLGGTSGRSYEQYF

v_call: TRBV5-1
clone_size: NA
j_call: TRBJ2-1
d_call: NA
cdr3_nt: TGCGCCAGCAGCATACAAACAGGGCATGAGCAGTTCTTC
cdr3_aa: CASSIQTGHEQFF

v_call: TRBV4-3
clone_size: NA
j_call: TRBJ2-1
d_call: TRBD2
cdr3_nt: TGCGCCAGCAGCCAAGAGTGGGTCGGCGCGGGAGGTCTCTACAATGAGCAGTTCTTC
cdr3_aa: CASSQEWVGAGGLYNEQFF

v_call: TRBV5-1
clone_size: NA
j_call: TRBJ1-1
d_call: NA
cdr3_nt: TGCGCCAGCAGCTTCGACATGGGGGCTAGCACTGAAGCTTTCTTT
cdr3_aa: CASSFDMGASTEAFF

v_call: TRBV25-1
clone_size: NA
j_call: TRBJ2-7
d_call: NA
cdr3_nt: TGTGCCAGCAGTAGTAATGGAGCCCACGAGCAGTACTTC
cdr3_aa: CASSSNGAHEQYF

v_call: TRBV7-9
clone_size: NA
j_call: TRBJ1-5
d_call: TRBD1
cdr3_nt: TGTGCCAGCAACAGGGGGCGCGGACAGCCCCAGCATTTT
cdr3_aa: CASNRGRGQPQHF

v_call: TRBV29-1
clone_size: NA
j_call: TRBJ1-5
d_call: NA
cdr3_nt: TGCAGCGACAAAAGCGTGGTTTCAGGCAATCAGCCCCAGCATTTT
cdr3_aa: CSDKSVVSGNQPQHF

v_call: TRBV5-6
clone_size: NA
j_call: TRBJ2-1
d_call: NA
cdr3_nt: TGTGCCAGCAGCTTGGCCTGGAGCTCCTACAATGAGCAGTTCTTC
cdr3_aa: CASSLAWSSYNEQFF

v_call: TRBV28
clone_size: NA
j_call: TRBJ1-4
d_call: TRBD1
cdr3_nt: TGTGCCAGCATCAACCCCGGGACAGGGGGCGGAAAACTGTTTTTT
cdr3_aa: CASINPGTGGGKLFF

v_call: TRBV5-4
clone_size: NA
j_call: TRBJ2-7
d_call: NA
cdr3_nt: TGTGCCAGCAGCTGGGGGCAGGGGCTAGCATCCTACGAGCAGTACTTC
cdr3_aa: CASSWGQGLASYEQYF

v_call: TRBV10-3
clone_size: NA
j_call: TRBJ2-7
d_call: NA
cdr3_nt: TGTGCCATCAGTGAGCAAGGACAGACCTACGAGCAGTACTTC
cdr3_aa: CAISEQGQTYEQYF

v_call: TRBV7-2
clone_size: NA
j_call: TRBJ1-2
d_call: TRBD1
cdr3_nt: TGTGCCAGCAGCTCTACAGGGGGCAACCCCTATGGCTACACCTTC
cdr3_aa: CASSSTGGNPYGYTF

v_call: TRBV4-1
clone_size: once
j_call: TRBJ1-2
d_call: NA
cdr3_nt: TGCGCCAGCAGCCAAGGACAGTGGAGAAACTATGGCTACACCTTC
cdr3_aa: CASSQGQWRNYGYTF

v_call: TRBV4-2
clone_size: NA
j_call: TRBJ2-5
d_call: TRBD2
cdr3_nt: TGTGCCAGCAGCCAAGACCCGGGACTAGCGGGCTTGGAGACCCAGTACTTC
cdr3_aa: CASSQDPGLAGLETQYF

v_call: TRBV2
clone_size: NA
j_call: TRBJ1-1
d_call: TRBD1
cdr3_nt: TGTGCCAGCAGTGAAGCGCGGGCAGGGGGCACTGAAGCTTTCTTT
cdr3_aa: CASSEARAGGTEAFF

v_call: TRBV18
clone_size: NA
j_call: TRBJ2-5
d_call: TRBD2
cdr3_nt: TGTGCCAGCTCACCGGGGACTAAAGAGACCCAGTACTTC
cdr3_aa: CASSPGTKETQYF

v_call: TRBV4-1
clone_size: once
j_call: TRBJ2-3
d_call: TRBD2
cdr3_nt: TGCGCCAGCAGCCAAACTAGCGGCACAGATACGCAGTATTTT
cdr3_aa: CASSQTSGTDTQYF

v_call: TRBV30
clone_size: NA
j_call: TRBJ2-2
d_call: NA
cdr3_nt: TGTGCCCGAGCGTATGCCGGGGAGCTGTTTTTT
cdr3_aa: CARAYAGELFF

v_call: TRBV7-2
clone_size: NA
j_call: TRBJ2-2
d_call: TRBD2
cdr3_nt: TGTGCCAGCAGCTCAAAGCGGGGGGCCCGACAAACCGGGGAGCTGTTTTTT
cdr3_aa: CASSSKRGARQTGELFF

v_call: TRBV11-2
clone_size: few
j_call: TRBJ2-2
d_call: NA
cdr3_nt: TGTGCCAGCAGCCTAGGACACGGGGAGCTGTTTTTT
cdr3_aa: CASSLGHGELFF

v_call: TRBV9
clone_size: NA
j_call: TRBJ1-6
d_call: NA
cdr3_nt: TGTGCCAGCAGTTTAACGGTAGGGAGGGCCATGAATTCACCCCTCCACTTT
cdr3_aa: CASSLTVGRAMNSPLHF

v_call: TRBV10-1
clone_size: few
j_call: TRBJ1-2
d_call: NA
cdr3_nt: TGCGCCAGCAGTCCGACCAGGGACTATGGCTACACCTTC
cdr3_aa: CASSPTRDYGYTF

v_call: TRBV7-9
clone_size: NA
j_call: TRBJ2-1
d_call: NA
cdr3_nt: TGTGCCAGCCTACTTATCGGTCCGAGTGAGCAGTTCTTC
cdr3_aa: CASLLIGPSEQFF

v_call: TRBV19
clone_size: NA
j_call: TRBJ2-7
d_call: NA
cdr3_nt: TGTGCCAGTAGTATAGTGGGCAGGGGCCCCTACGAGCAGTACTTC
cdr3_aa: CASSIVGRGPYEQYF

v_call: TRBV7-9
clone_size: NA
j_call: TRBJ2-2
d_call: NA
cdr3_nt: TGTGCCAGCAGCCCGATCGGGGAAACCGGGGAGCTGTTTTTT
cdr3_aa: CASSPIGETGELFF

v_call: TRBV5-1
clone_size: NA
j_call: TRBJ2-5
d_call: NA
cdr3_nt: TGCGCCAGCAGGTCGGACAACCAAGAGACCCAGTACTTC
cdr3_aa: CASRSDNQETQYF

v_call: TRBV11-2
clone_size: NA
j_call: TRBJ1-2
d_call: TRBD1
cdr3_nt: TGTGCCAGCAGTCCTCTAAGAACAGGGGGCTCCTATGGCTACACCTTC
cdr3_aa: CASSPLRTGGSYGYTF

v_call: TRBV2
clone_size: once
j_call: TRBJ2-7
d_call: NA
cdr3_nt: TGTGCCAGCAGCCACGGGACTCCACGCCAGGGTCCCTACGAGCAGTACTTC
cdr3_aa: CASSHGTPRQGPYEQYF

v_call: TRBV9
clone_size: NA
j_call: TRBJ1-1
d_call: TRBD1
cdr3_nt: TGTGCCAGCAGCGCCTCCGGGACAGGGGGCACTGAAGCTTTCTTT
cdr3_aa: CASSASGTGGTEAFF

v_call: TRBV11-2
clone_size: NA
j_call: TRBJ2-1
d_call: NA
cdr3_nt: TGTGCCAGCAGCTTAGTTGCTGGCCATCGTGAGCAGTTCTTC
cdr3_aa: CASSLVAGHREQFF

v_call: TRBV2
clone_size: NA
j_call: TRBJ2-3
d_call: NA
cdr3_nt: TGTGCCGGGGGCCCAGTCCCAGATACGCAGTATTTT
cdr3_aa: CAGGPVPDTQYF

v_call: TRBV11-2
clone_size: once
j_call: TRBJ2-5
d_call: TRBD2
cdr3_nt: TGTGCCAGCAGCTTAGAGGGAGGACTAGCGGGGCCCCAAGAGACCCAGTACTTC
cdr3_aa: CASSLEGGLAGPQETQYF

v_call: TRBV18
clone_size: NA
j_call: TRBJ1-1
d_call: NA
cdr3_nt: TGTGCCAGCTCACCACCGGAGGGTACGGGCACTGAAGCTTTCTTT
cdr3_aa: CASSPPEGTGTEAFF

v_call: TRBV4-2
clone_size: few
j_call: TRBJ2-7
d_call: TRBD1
cdr3_nt: TGTGCCAGCAGCCAGTCCGGGACAGGGGGCGAGCAGTACTTC
cdr3_aa: CASSQSGTGGEQYF

v_call: TRBV2
clone_size: NA
j_call: TRBJ2-7
d_call: NA
cdr3_nt: TGTGCCAGCAGTCCTGACAGGAGCTCCTACGAGCAGTACTTC
cdr3_aa: CASSPDRSSYEQYF

v_call: TRBV29-1
clone_size: few
j_call: TRBJ1-2
d_call: TRBD1
cdr3_nt: TGCAGCGTTGATCTCTGGACAGGGGCCTATAACTATGGCTACACCTTC
cdr3_aa: CSVDLWTGAYNYGYTF

v_call: TRBV27
clone_size: NA
j_call: TRBJ1-5
d_call: NA
cdr3_nt: TGTGCCAGCAGTTTAAGCGGGGTCTATAGCAATCAGCCCCAGCATTTT
cdr3_aa: CASSLSGVYSNQPQHF

v_call: TRBV27
clone_size: NA
j_call: TRBJ2-7
d_call: TRBD1
cdr3_nt: TGTGCCAGCAGTTTAGGGACAGCTAGCTCCTACGAGCAGTACTTC
cdr3_aa: CASSLGTASSYEQYF

v_call: TRBV4-3
clone_size: NA
j_call: TRBJ2-7
d_call: TRBD2
cdr3_nt: TGCGCCAGCAGCCCAGAGACTAGCGGAGTAGCCTACGAGCAGTACTTC
cdr3_aa: CASSPETSGVAYEQYF

v_call: TRBV29-1
clone_size: NA
j_call: TRBJ1-4
d_call: TRBD1
cdr3_nt: TGCAGCGTTGAGGATGGGACAGGGGGTGAAAAACTGTTTTTT
cdr3_aa: CSVEDGTGGEKLFF

v_call: TRBV29-1
clone_size: NA
j_call: TRBJ2-3
d_call: TRBD1
cdr3_nt: TGCAGCACCAAATCTGGGACAGGGGCTTTGAATTTT
cdr3_aa: CSTKSGTGALNF

v_call: TRBV15
clone_size: NA
j_call: TRBJ1-1
d_call: NA
cdr3_nt: TGTGCCACCAGCAGCGATCTGTGGGGCGGCACTGAAGCTTTCTTT
cdr3_aa: CATSSDLWGGTEAFF

v_call: TRBV27
clone_size: NA
j_call: TRBJ1-5
d_call: TRBD1
cdr3_nt: TGTGCCAGCAGTGGGGACAGGGGTCAGCAGCCCCAGCATTTT
cdr3_aa: CASSGDRGQQPQHF

v_call: TRBV7-9
clone_size: NA
j_call: TRBJ2-7
d_call: TRBD1
cdr3_nt: TGTGCCAGCAAAGGACAGGGCCATAGTTACGAGCAGTACTTC
cdr3_aa: CASKGQGHSYEQYF